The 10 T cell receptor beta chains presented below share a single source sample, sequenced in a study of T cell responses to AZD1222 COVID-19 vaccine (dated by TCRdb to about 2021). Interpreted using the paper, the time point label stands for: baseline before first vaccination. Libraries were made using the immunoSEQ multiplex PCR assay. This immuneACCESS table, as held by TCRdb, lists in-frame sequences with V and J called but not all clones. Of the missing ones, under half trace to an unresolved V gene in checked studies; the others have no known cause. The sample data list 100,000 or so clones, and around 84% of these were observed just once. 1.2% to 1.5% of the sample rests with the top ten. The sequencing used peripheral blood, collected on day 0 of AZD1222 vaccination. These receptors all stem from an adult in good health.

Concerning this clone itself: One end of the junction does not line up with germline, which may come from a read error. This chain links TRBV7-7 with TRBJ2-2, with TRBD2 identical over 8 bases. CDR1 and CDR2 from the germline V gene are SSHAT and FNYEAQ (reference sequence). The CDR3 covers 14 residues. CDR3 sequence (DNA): TGTGCTAGCAGCTTAGGCGGGAGGTCCGGGGAGCTGTTTTTT. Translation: CASSLGGRSGELFF.

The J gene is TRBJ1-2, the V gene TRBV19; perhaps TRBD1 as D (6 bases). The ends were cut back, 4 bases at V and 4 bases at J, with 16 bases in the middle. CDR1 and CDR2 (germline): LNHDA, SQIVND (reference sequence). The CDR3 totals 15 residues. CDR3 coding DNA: TGTGCCAGTAGTACACAGGGAACCGATGCCTATGGCTACACCTTC. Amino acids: CASSTQGTDAYGYTF.

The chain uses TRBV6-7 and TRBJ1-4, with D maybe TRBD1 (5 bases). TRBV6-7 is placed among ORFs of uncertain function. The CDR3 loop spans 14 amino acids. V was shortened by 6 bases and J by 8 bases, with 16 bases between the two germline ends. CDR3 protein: CASSDGGLGEKLFF. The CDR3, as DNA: TGTGCCAGCAGCGACGGGGGTTTGGGGGAAAAACTGTTTTTT.

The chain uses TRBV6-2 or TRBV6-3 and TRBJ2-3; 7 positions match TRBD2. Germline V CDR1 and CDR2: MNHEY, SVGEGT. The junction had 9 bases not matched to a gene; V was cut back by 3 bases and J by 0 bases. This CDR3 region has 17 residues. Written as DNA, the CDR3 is TGTGCCAGCAGTTATCCCGGGCTAGCGGATAGCACAGATACGCAGTATTTT. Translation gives CASSYPGLADSTDTQYF.

The CDR3 protein is CSVEKGGSTEAFF. DNA of the CDR3: TGCAGCGTCGAAAAGGGGGGTAGCACTGAAGCTTTCTTT. The chain employs TRBV29-1 and TRBJ1-1, with a possible D match to TRBD1 (6 bases). The ends were cut back, 6 bases at V and 4 bases at J, with 15 bases in the middle. CDR3 size: 13 residues. Germline-derived CDR1 and CDR2 are SQVTM and ANQGSEA.

The CDR3 is CAWTRGAHSGNTIYF. The CDR3 DNA sequence: TGTGCCTGGACTAGGGGGGCACACTCTGGAAACACCATATATTTT. The chain links TRBV30 to TRBJ1-3; possibly TRBD1 for D (6 bases). Trimming pared 4 bases from V and 0 bases from J, leaving 13 bases between. The germline CDR1 and CDR2 sequences are GTSNPN and SVGIG (reference sequence). This CDR3 is built from 15 residues.

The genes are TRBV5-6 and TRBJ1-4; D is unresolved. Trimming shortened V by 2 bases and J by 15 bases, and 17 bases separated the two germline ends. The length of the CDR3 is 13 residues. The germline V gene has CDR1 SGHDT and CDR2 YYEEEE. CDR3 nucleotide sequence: TGTGCCAGCAGCTTAAGGAACAACGAGATGGTGTTTTTT. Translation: CASSLRNNEMVFF.

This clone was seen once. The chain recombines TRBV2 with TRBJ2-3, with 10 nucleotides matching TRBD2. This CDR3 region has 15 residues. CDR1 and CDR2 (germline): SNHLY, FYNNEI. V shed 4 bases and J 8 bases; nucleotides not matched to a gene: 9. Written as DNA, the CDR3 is TGTGCCAGCAGTGTGAGTCCTAGCGGGAGAGGTACGCAGTATTTT. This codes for CASSVSPSGRGTQYF.

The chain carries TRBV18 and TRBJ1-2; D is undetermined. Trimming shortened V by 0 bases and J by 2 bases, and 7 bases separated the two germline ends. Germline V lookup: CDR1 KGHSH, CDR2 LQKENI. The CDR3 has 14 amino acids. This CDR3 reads CASSPPTPNYGYTF. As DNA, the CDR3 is TGTGCCAGCTCACCACCGACACCCAACTATGGCTACACCTTC.

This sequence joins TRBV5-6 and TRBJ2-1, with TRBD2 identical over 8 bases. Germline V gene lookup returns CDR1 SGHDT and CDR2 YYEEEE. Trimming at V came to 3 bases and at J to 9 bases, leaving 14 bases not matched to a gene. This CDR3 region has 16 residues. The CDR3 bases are TGTGCCAGCAGCTGGGGGTCGGGAGCGGGAGAAAGTGAGCAGTTCTTC. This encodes CASSWGSGAGESEQFF.